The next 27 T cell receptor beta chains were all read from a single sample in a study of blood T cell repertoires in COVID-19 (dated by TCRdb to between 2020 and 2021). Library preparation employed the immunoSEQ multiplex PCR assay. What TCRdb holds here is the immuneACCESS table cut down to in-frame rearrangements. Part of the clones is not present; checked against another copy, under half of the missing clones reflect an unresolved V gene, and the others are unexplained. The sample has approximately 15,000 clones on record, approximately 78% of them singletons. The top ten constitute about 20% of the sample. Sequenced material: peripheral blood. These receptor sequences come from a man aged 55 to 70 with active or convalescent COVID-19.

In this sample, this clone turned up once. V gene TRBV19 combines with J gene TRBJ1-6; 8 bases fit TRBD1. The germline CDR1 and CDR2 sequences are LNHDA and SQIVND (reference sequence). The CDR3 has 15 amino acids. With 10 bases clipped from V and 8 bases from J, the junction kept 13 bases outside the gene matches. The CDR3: CATALRTGGDSPLHF. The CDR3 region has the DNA TGTGCCACCGCACTGAGAACAGGGGGAGATTCACCCCTCCACTTT.

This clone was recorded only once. The CDR3 protein is CATSRDKDNNYGYTF. In nucleotides, the CDR3 is TGTGCCACCAGCAGAGATAAGGACAATAACTATGGCTACACCTTC. The rearrangement joins TRBV15 to TRBJ1-2; D is perhaps TRBD1 (5 bases). The CDR3 loop spans 15 amino acids. V lost 0 bases and J 1 base, leaving 9 bases between the germline ends. CDR1 is LNHNV and CDR2 is YYDKDF in the germline V gene (reference sequence).

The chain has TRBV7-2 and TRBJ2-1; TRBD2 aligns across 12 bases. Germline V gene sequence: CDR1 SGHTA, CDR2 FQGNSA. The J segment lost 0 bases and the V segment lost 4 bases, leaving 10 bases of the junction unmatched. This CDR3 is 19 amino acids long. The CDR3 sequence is CASSSTRTSGVFSYNEQFF. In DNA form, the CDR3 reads TGTGCCAGCAGCTCTACCCGGACTAGCGGGGTCTTCTCCTACAATGAGCAGTTCTTC.

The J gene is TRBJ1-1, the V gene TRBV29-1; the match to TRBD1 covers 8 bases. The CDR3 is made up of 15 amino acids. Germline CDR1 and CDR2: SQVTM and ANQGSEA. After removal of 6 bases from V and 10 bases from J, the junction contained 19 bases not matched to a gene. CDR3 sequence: CSVGSVDRAMIAAFF. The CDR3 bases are TGCAGCGTGGGATCTGTGGACAGGGCAATGATAGCAGCTTTCTTT.

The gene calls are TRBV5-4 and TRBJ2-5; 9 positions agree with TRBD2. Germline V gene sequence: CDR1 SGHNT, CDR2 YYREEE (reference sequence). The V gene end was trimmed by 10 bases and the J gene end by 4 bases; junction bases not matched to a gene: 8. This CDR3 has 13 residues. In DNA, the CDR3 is TGTGCCTTCCGCAGTAGCGGGAGAGAGACCCAGTACTTC. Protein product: CAFRSSGRETQYF.

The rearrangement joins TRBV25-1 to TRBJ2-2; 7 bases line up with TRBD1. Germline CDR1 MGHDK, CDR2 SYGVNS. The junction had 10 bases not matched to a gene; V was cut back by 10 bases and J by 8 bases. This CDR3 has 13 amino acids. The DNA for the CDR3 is TGTGCCACCACGGGGCAGGGGGAGGGGGAGCTGTTTTTT. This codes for CATTGQGEGELFF.

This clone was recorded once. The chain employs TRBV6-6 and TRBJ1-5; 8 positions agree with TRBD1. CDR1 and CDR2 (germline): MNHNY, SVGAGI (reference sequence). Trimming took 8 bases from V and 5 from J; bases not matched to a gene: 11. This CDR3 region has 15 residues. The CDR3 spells CASDLGQGLDQPQHF. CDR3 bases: TGTGCCAGCGATCTTGGACAGGGTTTAGATCAGCCCCAGCATTTT.

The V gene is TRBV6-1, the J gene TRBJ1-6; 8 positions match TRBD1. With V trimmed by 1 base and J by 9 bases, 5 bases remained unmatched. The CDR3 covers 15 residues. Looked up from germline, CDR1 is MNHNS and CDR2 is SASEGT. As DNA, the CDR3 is TGTGCCAGCAGTGAAGATACAGGGGGAGCTTCACCCCTCCACTTT. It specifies CASSEDTGGASPLHF.

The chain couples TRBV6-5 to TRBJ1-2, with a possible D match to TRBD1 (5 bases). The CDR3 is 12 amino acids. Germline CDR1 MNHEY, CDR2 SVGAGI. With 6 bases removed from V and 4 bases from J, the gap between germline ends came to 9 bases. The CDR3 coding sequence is TGTGCCAGCAGCACGGACACCTATGGCTACACCTTC. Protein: CASSTDTYGYTF.

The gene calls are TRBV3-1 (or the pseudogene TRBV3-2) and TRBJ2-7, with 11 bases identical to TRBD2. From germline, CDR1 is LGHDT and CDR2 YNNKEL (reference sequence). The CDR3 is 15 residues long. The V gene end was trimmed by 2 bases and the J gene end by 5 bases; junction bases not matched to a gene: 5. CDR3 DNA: TGTGCCAGCAGCCAAACTAGCGGGGGATGGGACGAGCAGTACTTC. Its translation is CASSQTSGGWDEQYF.

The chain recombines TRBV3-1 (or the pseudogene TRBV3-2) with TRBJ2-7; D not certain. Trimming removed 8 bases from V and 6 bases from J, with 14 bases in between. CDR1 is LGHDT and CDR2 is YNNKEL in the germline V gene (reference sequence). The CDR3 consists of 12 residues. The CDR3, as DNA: TGTGCCAGCTTCGCAGGTGTTGGCGAGCAGTACTTC. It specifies CASFAGVGEQYF.

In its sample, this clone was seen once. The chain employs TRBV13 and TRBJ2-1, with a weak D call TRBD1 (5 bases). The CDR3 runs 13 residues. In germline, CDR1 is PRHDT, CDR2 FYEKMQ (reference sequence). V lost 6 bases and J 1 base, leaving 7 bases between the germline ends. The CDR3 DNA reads TGTGCCAGCAGAGGGGTGTCCTACAATGAGCAGTTCTTC. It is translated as CASRGVSYNEQFF.

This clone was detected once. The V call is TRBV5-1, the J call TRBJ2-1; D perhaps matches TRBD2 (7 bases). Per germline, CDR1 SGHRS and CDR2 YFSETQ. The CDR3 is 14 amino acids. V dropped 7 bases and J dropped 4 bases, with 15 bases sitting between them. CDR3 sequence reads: CASAQGGGYNEQFF. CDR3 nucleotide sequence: TGCGCCAGCGCCCAAGGGGGGGGGTACAATGAGCAGTTCTTC.

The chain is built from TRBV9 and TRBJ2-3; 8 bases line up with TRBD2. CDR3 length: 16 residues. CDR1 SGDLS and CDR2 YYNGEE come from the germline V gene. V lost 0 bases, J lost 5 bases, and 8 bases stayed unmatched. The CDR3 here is CASSVEGRGAEDTQYF. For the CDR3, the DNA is TGTGCCAGCAGCGTAGAGGGGCGGGGGGCGGAAGATACGCAGTATTTT.

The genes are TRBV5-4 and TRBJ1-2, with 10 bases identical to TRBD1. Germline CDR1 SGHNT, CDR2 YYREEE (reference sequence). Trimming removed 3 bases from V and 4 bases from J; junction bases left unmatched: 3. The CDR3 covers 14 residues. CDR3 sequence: CASSSRDRGYGYTF. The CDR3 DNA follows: TGTGCCAGCAGCTCCCGGGACAGGGGCTATGGCTACACCTTC.

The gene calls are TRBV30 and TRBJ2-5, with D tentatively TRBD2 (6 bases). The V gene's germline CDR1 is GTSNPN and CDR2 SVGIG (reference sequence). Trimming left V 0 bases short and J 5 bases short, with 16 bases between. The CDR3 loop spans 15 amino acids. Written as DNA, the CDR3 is TGTGCCTGGAGTGTACGAGGAGGACTAAGGGAGACCCAGTACTTC. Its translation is CAWSVRGGLRETQYF.

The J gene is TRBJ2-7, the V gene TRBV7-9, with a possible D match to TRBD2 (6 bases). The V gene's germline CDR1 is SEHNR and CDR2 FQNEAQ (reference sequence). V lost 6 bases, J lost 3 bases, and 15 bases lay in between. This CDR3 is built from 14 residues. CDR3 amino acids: CASSGTGSNYEQYF. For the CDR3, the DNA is TGTGCCAGCAGTGGGACTGGAAGTAACTACGAGCAGTACTTC.

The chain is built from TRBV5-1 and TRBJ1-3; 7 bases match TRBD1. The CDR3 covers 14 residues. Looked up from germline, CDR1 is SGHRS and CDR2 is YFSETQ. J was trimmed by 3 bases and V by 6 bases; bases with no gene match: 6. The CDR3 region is CASTEGAFGNTIYF. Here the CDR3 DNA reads TGCGCCAGCACTGAGGGGGCGTTTGGAAACACCATATATTTT. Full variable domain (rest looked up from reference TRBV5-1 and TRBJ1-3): KAGVTQTPRYLIKTRGQQVTLSCSPISGHRSVSWYQQTPGQGLQFLFEYFSETQRNKGNFPGRFSGRQFSNSRSEMNVSTLELGDSALYLCASTEGAFGNTIYFGEGSWLTVV.

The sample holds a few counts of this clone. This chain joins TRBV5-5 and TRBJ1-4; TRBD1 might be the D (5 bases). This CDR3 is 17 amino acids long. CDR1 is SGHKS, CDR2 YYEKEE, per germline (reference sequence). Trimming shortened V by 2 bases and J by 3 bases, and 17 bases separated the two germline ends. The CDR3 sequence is CASSFLFPGYPNEKLFF. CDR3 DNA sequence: TGTGCCAGCAGCTTCCTTTTTCCAGGGTACCCTAATGAAAAACTGTTTTTT. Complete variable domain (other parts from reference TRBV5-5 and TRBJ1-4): DAGVTQSPTHLIKTRGQQVTLRCSPISGHKSVSWYQQVLGQGPQFIFQYYEKEERGRGNFPDRFSARQFPNYSSELNVNALLLGDSALYLCASSFLFPGYPNEKLFFGSGTQLSVL.

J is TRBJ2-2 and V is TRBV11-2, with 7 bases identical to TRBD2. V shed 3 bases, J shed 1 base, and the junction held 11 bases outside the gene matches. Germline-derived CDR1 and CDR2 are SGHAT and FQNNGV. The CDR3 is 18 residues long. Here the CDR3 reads CASSFGWEGRLNTGELFF. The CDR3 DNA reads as TGTGCCAGCAGCTTTGGTTGGGAGGGGCGATTGAACACCGGGGAGCTGTTTTTT.

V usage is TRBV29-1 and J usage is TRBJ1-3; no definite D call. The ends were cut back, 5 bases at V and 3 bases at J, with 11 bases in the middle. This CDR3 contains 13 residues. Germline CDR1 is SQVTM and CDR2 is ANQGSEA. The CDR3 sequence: CSVIWLVGNTIYF. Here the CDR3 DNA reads TGCAGCGTTATCTGGCTTGTTGGAAACACCATATATTTT.

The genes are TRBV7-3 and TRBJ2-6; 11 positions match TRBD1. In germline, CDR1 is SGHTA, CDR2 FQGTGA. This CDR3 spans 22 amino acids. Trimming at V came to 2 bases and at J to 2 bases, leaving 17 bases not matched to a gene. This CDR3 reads CASSLQARTGGLNPTGANVLTF. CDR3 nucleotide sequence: TGTGCCAGCAGCTTACAGGCTAGGACAGGGGGCCTTAATCCTACTGGGGCCAACGTCCTGACTTTC.

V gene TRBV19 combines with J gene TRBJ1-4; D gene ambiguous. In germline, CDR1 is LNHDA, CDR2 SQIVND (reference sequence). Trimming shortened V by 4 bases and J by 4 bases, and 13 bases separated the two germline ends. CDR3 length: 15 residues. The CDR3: CASSNPGRSNEKLFF. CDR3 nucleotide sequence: TGTGCCAGTAGTAACCCCGGAAGGAGTAATGAAAAACTGTTTTTT.

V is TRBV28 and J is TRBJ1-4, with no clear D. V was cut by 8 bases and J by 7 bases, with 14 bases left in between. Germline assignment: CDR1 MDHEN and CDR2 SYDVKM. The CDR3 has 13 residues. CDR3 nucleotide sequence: TGTGCCAGCTCTACCTCGAGGGCTGAAAAACTGTTTTTT. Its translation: CASSTSRAEKLFF.

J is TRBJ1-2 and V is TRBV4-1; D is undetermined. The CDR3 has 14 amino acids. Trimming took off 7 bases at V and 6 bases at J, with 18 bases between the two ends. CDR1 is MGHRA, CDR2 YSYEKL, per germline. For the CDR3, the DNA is TGCGCCAGCAACTCTTGGTGGGCACCTAATGGCTACACCTTC. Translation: CASNSWWAPNGYTF.

The CDR3 nucleotides are TGTGCCAGTAGCATGAGGAGGGACAGGGTTTTCAATCAGCCCCAGCATTTT. This gives the protein CASSMRRDRVFNQPQHF. This rearrangement joins TRBV19 to TRBJ1-5; the match to TRBD1 covers 9 bases. There are 17 residues in the CDR3. CDR1 and CDR2 from the germline V gene are LNHDA and SQIVND (reference sequence). V lost 6 bases, J lost 3 bases, and 12 bases stayed unmatched.

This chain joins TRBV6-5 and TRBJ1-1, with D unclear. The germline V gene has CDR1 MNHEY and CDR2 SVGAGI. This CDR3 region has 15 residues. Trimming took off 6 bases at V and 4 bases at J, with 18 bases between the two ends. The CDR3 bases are TGTGCCAGCAGACAGAGCTTTATGTCCGGCACTGAAGCTTTCTTT. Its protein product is CASRQSFMSGTEAFF.